What follows describes a single T cell receptor beta chain. No antigen is known for it. Regions amplified from RNA transcripts were the TCR beta CDR3 regions. When the TCR CDR3 underwent first-round RT-PCR, the HTBI primer set was used. TCRdb recomputed calls from the multiplex PCR reads with MiXCR, one row per CDR3 protein. Among hundreds of thousands of distinct CDR3 sequences listed, about 16% were seen once. This sample was taken from a study of T cells in Graves' hyperthyroidism and ophthalmopathy. The study's findings and limits: Ophthalmopathy, as predicted by the model, came a median roughly 6.8 months after the prediction.

Hyperthyroidism had been newly diagnosed in patients aged 18 to 65, and its duration was under 2 months. Patients with uncontrolled infections, other autoimmune diseases, pregnancy or lactation were excluded. Diagnosing involved the use of clinical symptoms, serum thyroxine and TRAb, thyroid ultrasound and orbital computed tomography. The receptor comes from a man aged 35 to 55 with Graves' hyperthyroidism. The sample comprised blood.

CDR3 DNA sequence: TGCGCCAGCAGCCCAGGAGCGACAGGGGTGGGTCAGCCCCAGCATTTT. It specifies CASSPGATGVGQPQHF. The rearrangement joins TRBV5-1 to TRBJ1-5; 8 bases agree with TRBD1. V shed 4 bases and J 6 bases; nucleotides not matched to a gene: 12. Germline V lookup: CDR1 SGHRS, CDR2 YFSETQ. CDR3 length: 16 residues.